Each of the 19 T cell receptor beta chains below was sequenced from the same sample in a study of blood T cells in healthy people across ages. It was with a sample-barcoded 5' primer and a J-beta primer mix that a second PCR of roughly 7 to 11 cycles was run. One entry per CDR3 protein results from TCRdb running MiXCR on the 5' RACE reads. The sample lists roughly 680,000 distinct CDR3 sequences, 40% to 65% occurring once. The sequenced sample was blood. These receptors were obtained from a woman older than 75 in good health.

The genes are TRBV4-3 and TRBJ2-3; TRBD2 matches 15 bases. V lost 4 bases and J lost 5; bases outside the gene matches: 4. CDR3 length equals 16 residues. CDR1 LGHNA and CDR2 YSLEER come from the germline V gene. This chain's CDR3 is CASSPGLAGGLDTQYF. As DNA, the CDR3 is TGCGCCAGCAGCCCGGGACTAGCGGGAGGATTAGATACGCAGTATTTT.

The rearrangement joins TRBV4-3 to TRBJ1-2; D not resolved. There are 14 residues in the CDR3. Trimming removed 0 bases from V and 3 bases from J, with 8 bases in between. Germline V gene data show CDR1 as LGHNA and CDR2 as YSLEER. The CDR3 here is CASSQDPLYYGYTF. In nucleotides, the CDR3 is TGCGCCAGCAGCCAAGACCCGCTCTACTATGGCTACACCTTC.

Details on this clonotype: One junction end disagrees with the germline gene, perhaps due to a read error. CDR3 in amino acids: CSAYRDTITFDYGYTF. In nucleotides, the CDR3 is TGCAGTGCCTACCGGGACACCATCACTTTCGACTATGGCTATACCTTC. The chain uses TRBV20-1 and TRBJ1-2; D may be TRBD1 (6 bases). This CDR3 has 16 residues. CDR1 DFQATT and CDR2 SNEGSKA come from the germline V gene (reference sequence).

For this clonotype: Mismatch with germline at one junction end may stem from a read error. The chain joins TRBV27 to TRBJ1-5; 7 bases align to TRBD1. Per germline, CDR1 MNHEY and CDR2 SMNVEV (reference sequence). This CDR3 spans 17 amino acids. This CDR3 is CASSHPFYRQGRQPRHF. DNA of the CDR3: TGTGCCAGCAGTCATCCTTTTTACAGACAGGGTAGGCAGCCCCGGCATTTT.

The chain links TRBV3-1 to TRBJ1-1; weak D call: TRBD1 (5 bases). Germline V lookup: CDR1 LGHDT, CDR2 YNNKEL (reference sequence). V lost 4 bases to trimming and J lost 7 bases, with 19 bases between them. The CDR3 runs 15 residues. CDR3 amino acids: CASSRANPGPFEAFF. The DNA of the CDR3 is TGTGCCAGCAGCCGGGCTAATCCGGGGCCCTTTGAAGCTTTCTTT.

The gene calls are TRBV25-1 and TRBJ2-7; no firm D call. The CDR3 contains 11 residues. Deletions cut 4 bases from V and 10 bases from J, with 11 bases between. Germline CDR1 MGHDK, CDR2 SYGVNS. As DNA, the CDR3 is TGTGCCAGCAGTGGCAGCGAGATCCAGTACTTC. This sequence encodes CASSGSEIQYF.

This clonotype was detected many times. The chain employs TRBV20-1 and TRBJ2-5; tentative D call: TRBD2 (6 bases). The CDR3 is 16 residues long. The germline gives CDR1 DFQATT, CDR2 SNEGSKA (reference sequence). V was clipped by 5 bases and J by 1 base, with 20 bases between them. The CDR3 DNA sequence: TGCAGTGCTGTCCGAGGAGGGCGGGATCTCCAAGAGACCCAGTACTTC. Its protein is CSAVRGGRDLQETQYF.

J is TRBJ1-4 and V is TRBV15; D remains unclear. V was clipped by 9 bases and J by 8 bases, with 16 bases between them. This CDR3 has 13 residues. CDR1 is LNHNV, CDR2 YYDKDF, per germline (reference sequence). CDR3 bases: TGTGCCACGAGGGATAGTACGTTCGAAAAACTGTTTTTT. It yields the protein CATRDSTFEKLFF.

This rearrangement joins TRBV7-3 to TRBJ2-1, with 12 bases that match TRBD2. V was clipped by 5 bases and J by 5 bases; unmatched bases: 7. The CDR3 totals 16 residues. Germline V gene lookup returns CDR1 SGHTA and CDR2 FQGTGA. CDR3 nucleotide sequence: TGTGCCAGCAGCGTCACGCTAGCGGGAGGGGACAATGAGCAGTTCTTC. Encoded protein: CASSVTLAGGDNEQFF.

As concerns this clonotype: This may be a read error, as it is one base from a much larger clone. J is TRBJ2-1 and V is TRBV25-1, with a weak D call TRBD1 (6 bases). TRBJ2-7 explains the end of the DNA better; the J call may be wrong. The CDR3 has 17 amino acids. The germline V gene has CDR1 MGHDK and CDR2 SYGVNS. The CDR3 here is CASSEDRGIGSYNEQYF. CDR3 DNA sequence: TGTGCCAGCAGTGAGGACAGAGGGATAGGTTCCTACAATGAGCAGTACTTC.

This clonotype has ten or more counts. The gene calls are TRBV7-8 and TRBJ2-6; D uncertain. Germline lookup yields CDR1 SGHVS and CDR2 FQNEAQ. This CDR3 has 9 amino acids. V was clipped by 5 bases and J by 13 bases, with 3 bases between them. CDR3 region: CASSPVLTF. CDR3 nucleotide sequence: TGTGCCAGCAGCCCTGTCCTGACTTTC.

This clonotype was seen only a few times. V gene TRBV28 combines with J gene TRBJ1-6; D possibly corresponds to TRBD1 (5 bases). This CDR3 is 14 amino acids long. The germline V gene encodes CDR1 MDHEN and CDR2 SYDVKM. V lost 10 bases and J lost 7, with 17 bases in between. The CDR3 nucleotides read TGTGCCACCAATCTCCAACCAGGGAATTCACCCCTCCACTTT. Translated: CATNLQPGNSPLHF.

This clonotype was recorded at least ten times. The J gene is TRBJ2-7, the V gene TRBV28; 13 bases are shared with TRBD2. Germline V gives CDR1 MDHEN, CDR2 SYDVKM. This CDR3 comprises 15 residues. Trimming cost V 6 bases and J 2 bases; bases outside gene matches: 4. CDR3 protein: CASRRGLAGAYEQYF. In nucleotides, the CDR3 is TGTGCCAGCAGACGAGGACTAGCGGGAGCCTACGAGCAGTACTTC.

J is TRBJ2-5 and V is TRBV4-3; the match to TRBD1 covers 8 bases. The J call is in doubt because the DNA end fits TRBJ2-7 better. CDR1 LGHNA and CDR2 YSLEER come from the germline V gene. The CDR3 totals 14 residues. This CDR3 is CASSIRTGSYEQYF. Written as DNA, the CDR3 is TGCGCCAGCAGCATTAGGACAGGGAGCTACGAGCAGTACTTC.

This clonotype has only one observation. The J gene is TRBJ2-1, the V gene TRBV6-1; no reliable D call. V lost 4 bases and J 7 bases, leaving 17 bases between the germline ends. The CDR3 is 15 amino acids. Germline lookup yields CDR1 MNHNS and CDR2 SASEGT. In DNA form, the CDR3 reads TGTGCCAGCAGTGCCAGCCCAGCCGCTATAAATGAGCAGTTCTTC. This gives the protein CASSASPAAINEQFF.

As for this clonotype: Given a much more abundant clone one base away, this may be a read error. The chain has TRBV21-1 and TRBJ2-3; the tabulated D call, TRBD2, remains unverified against the DNA. TRBV21-1 is a pseudogene. The CDR3 sequence is 15 residues long. The CDR3 region is CASTPMRATTDTQYF. The DNA for the CDR3 is TGTGCCAGCACTCCTATGCGGGCAACCACAGATACGCAGTATTTT.

The sample holds many counts of this clonotype. The chain has TRBV20-1 and TRBJ2-3; D might be TRBD2 (5 bases). Germline-derived CDR1 and CDR2 are DFQATT and SNEGSKA (reference sequence). This CDR3 region has 14 residues. The V gene lost 5 bases and the J gene lost 1 base, with 13 bases spanning the gap. This CDR3 reads CSAPPGLGTDTQYF. In nucleotides, the CDR3 is TGCAGTGCTCCGCCCGGACTCGGCACAGATACGCAGTATTTT.

This clonotype was picked up many times. This chain connects TRBV20-1 to TRBJ2-7; no definite D call. Germline-derived CDR1 and CDR2 are DFQATT and SNEGSKA (reference sequence). This CDR3 region has 10 residues. V was pared by 4 bases and J by 0 bases, with 1 base between. For the CDR3, the DNA is TGCAGTGCTAACTCCTACGAGCAGTACTTC. It specifies CSANSYEQYF.

The rearrangement joins TRBV5-1 to TRBJ2-3, with D possibly matching TRBD2 (5 bases). Per germline, CDR1 SGHRS and CDR2 YFSETQ. The V end was cut by 0 bases, the J end by 4 bases, with 12 bases between. The CDR3 totals 15 residues. The CDR3 sequence is CASSLARLAPDTQYF. CDR3 coding DNA: TGCGCCAGCAGCTTGGCACGGCTAGCCCCAGATACGCAGTATTTT. Full variable domain (missing parts from reference TRBV5-1 and TRBJ2-3): KAGVTQTPRYLIKTRGQQVTLSCSPISGHRSVSWYQQTPGQGLQFLFEYFSETQRNKGNFPGRFSGRQFSNSRSEMNVSTLELGDSALYLCASSLARLAPDTQYFGPGTRLTVL.